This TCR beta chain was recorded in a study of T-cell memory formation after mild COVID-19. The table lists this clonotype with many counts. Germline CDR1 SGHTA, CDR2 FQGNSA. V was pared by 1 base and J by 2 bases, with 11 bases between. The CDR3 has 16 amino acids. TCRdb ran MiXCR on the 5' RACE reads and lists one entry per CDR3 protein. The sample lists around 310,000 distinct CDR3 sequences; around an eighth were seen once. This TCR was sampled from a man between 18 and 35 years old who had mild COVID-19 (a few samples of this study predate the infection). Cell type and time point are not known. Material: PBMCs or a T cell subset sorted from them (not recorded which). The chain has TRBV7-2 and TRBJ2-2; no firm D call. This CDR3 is CASSLVVGLNTGELFF. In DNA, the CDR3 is TGTGCCAGCAGCTTAGTTGTTGGTCTAAACACCGGGGAGCTGTTTTTT.